The entry below gives a single T cell receptor (beta chain) sequence along with its context. This sample stems from a study of blood T cell repertoires in COVID-19. In the study overall: Researchers got acute and convalescent COVID-19 samples from the United States, Italy and Spain.

Germline CDR1 and CDR2: SGDLS and YYNGEE. V lost 0 bases and J lost 1, with 10 bases in between. The CDR3 consists of 15 residues. In the authors' methods: Cell counts per sample came from amplifying reference gene primers. Data came from immunoSEQ multiplex PCR; TCRdb stores just in-frame clones and leaves some out. The V and J calls and clone size were taken over from that table, and D and trimming were inferred from the DNA. The table lists 250,000 or so clones, nearly 95% of them singletons, with over 0.8% in the top ten. This chain connects TRBV9 to TRBJ1-2, with D possibly matching TRBD1 (6 bases). The source of this sequence is a man aged 25-45 years with COVID-19, enrolled during active disease. The specimen sequenced was peripheral blood. The CDR3 here is CASSVAKGDNYGYTF. CDR3 bases: TGTGCCAGCAGCGTAGCGAAGGGGGATAACTATGGCTACACCTTC.